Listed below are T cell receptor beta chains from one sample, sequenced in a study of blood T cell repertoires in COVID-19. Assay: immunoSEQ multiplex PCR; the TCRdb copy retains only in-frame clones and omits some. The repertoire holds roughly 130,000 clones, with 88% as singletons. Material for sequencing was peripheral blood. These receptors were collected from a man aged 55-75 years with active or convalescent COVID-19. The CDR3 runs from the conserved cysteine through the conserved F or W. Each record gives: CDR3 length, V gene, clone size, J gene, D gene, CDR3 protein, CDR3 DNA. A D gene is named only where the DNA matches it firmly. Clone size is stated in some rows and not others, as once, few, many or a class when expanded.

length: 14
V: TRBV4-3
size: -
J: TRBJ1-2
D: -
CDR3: CASSQDRGGYGYTF
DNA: TGCGCCAGCAGCCAAGATAGGGGCGGCTATGGCTACACCTTC

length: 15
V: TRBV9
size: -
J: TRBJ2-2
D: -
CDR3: CASSANPTGTGELFF
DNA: TGTGCCAGCAGCGCCAACCCGACAGGAACCGGGGAGCTGTTTTTT

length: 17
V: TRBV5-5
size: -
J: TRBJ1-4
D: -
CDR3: CASSWNQDRPVMEKLFF
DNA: TGTGCCAGCAGCTGGAACCAAGACAGGCCCGTAATGGAAAAACTGTTTTTT

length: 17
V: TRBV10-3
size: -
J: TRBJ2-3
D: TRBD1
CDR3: CAIRDADRGYFPDTQYF
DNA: TGTGCCATCAGAGACGCGGACAGGGGGTATTTCCCAGATACGCAGTATTTT

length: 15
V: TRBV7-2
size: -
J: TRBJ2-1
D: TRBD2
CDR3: CASSLIAGGRNEQFF
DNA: TGTGCCAGCAGCTTGATAGCGGGAGGGAGAAATGAGCAGTTCTTC

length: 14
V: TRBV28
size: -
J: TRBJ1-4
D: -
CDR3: CASSLGGINEKLFF
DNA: TGTGCCAGCAGTTTAGGGGGGATTAATGAAAAACTGTTTTTT

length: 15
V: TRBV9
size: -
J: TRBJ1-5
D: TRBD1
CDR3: CASSAGGAGNQPQHF
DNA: TGTGCCAGCAGTGCAGGGGGCGCGGGAAATCAGCCCCAGCATTTT

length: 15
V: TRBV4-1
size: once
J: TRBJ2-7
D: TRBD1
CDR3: CASSRSGTGDYEQYF
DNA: TGCGCCAGCAGCCGCTCCGGGACAGGAGACTACGAGCAGTACTTC

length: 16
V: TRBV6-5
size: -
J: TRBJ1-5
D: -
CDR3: CASSSLMGGRGQPQHF
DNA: TGTGCCAGCAGTTCCCTTATGGGGGGTCGGGGTCAGCCCCAGCATTTT

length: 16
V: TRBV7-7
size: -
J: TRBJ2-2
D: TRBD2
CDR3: CASSLAAGGIGGELFF
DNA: TGTGCTAGCAGCTTAGCAGCGGGAGGCATCGGCGGGGAGCTGTTTTTT

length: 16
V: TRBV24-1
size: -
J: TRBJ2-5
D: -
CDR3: CATSELARGTEETQYF
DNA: TGTGCCACCAGTGAACTCGCTCGCGGGACAGAAGAGACCCAGTACTTC

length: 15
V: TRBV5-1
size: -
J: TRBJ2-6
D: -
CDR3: CASSLGRSGANVLTF
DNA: TGCGCCAGCAGTTTGGGGAGATCTGGGGCCAACGTCCTGACTTTC

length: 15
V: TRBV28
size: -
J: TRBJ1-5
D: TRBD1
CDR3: CASSLQGAPGQPQHF
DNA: TGTGCCAGCAGTCTACAGGGGGCGCCAGGTCAGCCCCAGCATTTT

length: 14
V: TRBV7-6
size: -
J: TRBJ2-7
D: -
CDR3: CASSLWDKPYEQYF
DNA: TGTGCCAGCAGCTTATGGGACAAACCCTACGAGCAGTACTTC

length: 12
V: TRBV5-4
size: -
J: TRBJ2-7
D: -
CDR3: CASGWWGSEQYF
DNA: TGTGCCAGCGGCTGGTGGGGCTCCGAGCAGTACTTC

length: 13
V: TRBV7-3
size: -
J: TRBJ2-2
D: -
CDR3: CASGQGNTGELFF
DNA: TGTGCCAGCGGTCAGGGGAACACCGGGGAGCTGTTTTTT

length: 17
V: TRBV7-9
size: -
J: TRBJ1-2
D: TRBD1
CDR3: CASSLPGNRGGLYGYTF
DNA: TGTGCCAGCAGCCTCCCCGGGAACAGGGGGGGACTCTATGGCTACACCTTC

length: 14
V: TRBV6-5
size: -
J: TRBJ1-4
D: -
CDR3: CASSLGQSNEKLFF
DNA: TGTGCCAGCAGCCTCGGACAATCTAATGAAAAACTGTTTTTT